The clone carrying this T cell receptor gamma chain was detected a few times. Its antigen is unknown. Thymocytes were sorted as CD3+ TCRVdelta1+ TCRVdelta2- after alphabeta T cell depletion. The record originates from a study of Vδ1+ human thymocytes. General study findings and limits: Despite high sort purity, roughly a fifth of thymic T cell receptor delta sequences were Vdelta2. Highly polyclonal TRG and TRD repertoires with Gaussian CDR3 length distributions appeared in thymus.

RNA was extracted from the cells and then reverse transcribed. Pooled V-gene forward primers with one constant-region reverse primer generated the CDR3 amplicons by multiplex PCR. TCRdb redid the clone calls on the multiplex PCR reads with CATT. The table includes tens of thousands of gamma-chain clones, around 20% detected once. Germline V gene sequence: CDR1 EGSTGY, CDR2 YDSYTSSV. V lost 0 bases, J lost 3 bases, and 7 bases stayed unmatched. The CDR3 runs to 16 residues. Sequencing input: Vdelta1+ gamma-delta thymocytes from the thymus. Subset in this sample: FACS-sorted CD3+ TCRalphabeta- TCRVdelta1+ TCRVdelta2- thymocytes. This sequence joins TRGV4 and TRGJP2. The TCR originated in a girl under three years old who had congenital heart surgery. In nucleotides, the CDR3 is TGTGCCACCTGGGATGGGCGGCCCCGTAGTGATTGGATCAAGACGTTT. It translates to CATWDGRPRSDWIKTF.